The text below deals with one T cell receptor (beta chain). Its antigen is currently not known. Base qualities are not at hand, and no much larger clone is one base apart. The source of the sample is a study of blood T cell repertoires in COVID-19 (dated by TCRdb to 2018 to 2020). In the study overall: Samples covering the acute and convalescent phases of COVID-19 were provided by collaborators in the United States, Italy and Spain. The material from the prospective study consisted of cDNA or gDNA derived from T cells, B-cell-depleted T cells, or PBMCs. Deeply sampled blood TCRbeta repertoires from subjects exposed to, actively infected with, or recovered from COVID-19 were included in the dataset. The repertoires were released in a freely available public database intended as a resource for research on the immune response to SARS-CoV-2. Samples came from the ongoing ImmuneRACE study (first 160 participants) plus 1,254 subjects from 6 global collaborators. A de-identified subject ID, COVID-19 status, age in years and sex were almost always included in the sample metadata. HLA class I and class II types, where available, came from metadata supplied by the sample provider rather than from assay-based typing.

TCRbeta CDR3 regions were amplified from genomic DNA by means of the immunoSEQ Assay, a bias-controlled multiplex PCR. Processing in the source paper ran as follows. Within the assay, amplification of reference gene primers was used to estimate how many nucleated cells each sample contained. To quantify the absolute abundance of each unique TCRbeta CDR3 rearrangement, sequence reads were collapsed and filtered. For each sample, productive Simpson clonality was calculated by taking the square root of Simpson's diversity index across productive rearrangements. In TCRdb, the immuneACCESS table is reduced to in-frame sequences with V and J assigned. These tables do not hold every clone; where another copy was compared, an unresolved V gene accounts for under half, and the others remain unexplained. The V and J calls and clone size come from that table; D and trimming were worked out from the DNA. In all, the sample holds some 200,000 clones, and approximately 84% of those were seen once. Around 5.7% of the sample is held by the ten biggest clonotypes.

For CDR1 and CDR2, the germline V gene (reference sequence) lists GTSNPN and SVGIG. There are 16 amino acids in the CDR3, from cysteine to phenylalanine inclusive. Only CDR3 DNA remains: 48 bases, in frame from the first base. Germline trimming amounts to 2 bases on V and 8 bases on J, with 10 as the count of junction bases outside the gene matches. Collaborating institutions collected whole blood in K2EDTA tubes following their own protocols. For TCRbeta analysis, collaborators shipped samples in one of three forms: frozen whole blood, isolated PBMCs, or DNA extracted from either of those sample types. What the work shows at the level of the full study, not this receptor alone: The quantity of clinical and demographic metadata differed by source and by participant and was supplied without curation.

The sample taken for sequencing was peripheral blood. The V gene is TRBV30 and the J gene is TRBJ2-1; 12 bases in between match TRBD2. This TCR derives from a man older than 75 with acute or convalescent COVID-19. In nucleotides, the sequence is TGTGCCTGGAGTTACAAGACTAGCGGGAGTTTGGATGAGCAGTTCTTC. This encodes CAWSYKTSGSLDEQFF.